The 28 T cell receptor beta chains below come from one sample, sequenced in a study of T cell responses to AZD1222 COVID-19 vaccine. This table comes from immunoSEQ multiplex PCR, and its TCRdb copy is limited to in-frame clones, with some not included. The sample carries under 110,000 clones, around 84% recorded once. This specimen consisted of peripheral blood, obtained on day 0 of AZD1222 vaccination. Source of these receptors: an adult in good health.

The chain links TRBV13 to TRBJ2-2; TRBD1 matches 9 bases. V trimming: 5 bases; J trimming: 4 bases; junction bases outside the gene matches: 5. The CDR3 covers 15 residues. Germline-derived CDR1 and CDR2 are PRHDT and FYEKMQ (reference sequence). The CDR3 bases are TGTGCCAGCAGCAGAGGACAGGGGAGCACCGGGGAGCTGTTTTTT. Translating it yields CASSRGQGSTGELFF. Full variable domain (missing parts from reference TRBV13 and TRBJ2-2): AAGVIQSPRHLIKEKRETATLKCYPIPRHDTVYWYQQGPGQDPQFLISFYEKMQSDKGSIPDRFSAQQFSDYHSELNMSSLELGDSALYFCASSRGQGSTGELFFGEGSRLTVL.

This sequence joins TRBV18 and TRBJ1-1, with TRBD1 matching over 8 bases. Looked up from germline, CDR1 is KGHSH and CDR2 is LQKENI. The CDR3 is made up of 14 amino acids. V was clipped by 4 bases and J by 7 bases; unmatched bases: 8. For the CDR3, the DNA is TGTGCCAGCTCACAAGGACAGGGATTAGGTGAAGCTTTCTTT. Translated, it gives CASSQGQGLGEAFF.

This chain links TRBV28 with TRBJ2-2; 9 bases align to TRBD2. The ends lost 10 bases at V and 1 base at J; junction bases unmatched: 13. The CDR3 is 17 amino acids. In germline, CDR1 is MDHEN, CDR2 SYDVKM. CDR3 DNA sequence: TGTGCCACCACCCCTCTCTGGACTAGCGAGAACACCGGGGAGCTGTTTTTT. It specifies CATTPLWTSENTGELFF.

The rearrangement joins TRBV27 to TRBJ2-4; D gene ambiguous. The length of the CDR3 is 13 residues. Trimming cost V 2 bases and J 6 bases, with 8 bases left between them. Looked up from germline, CDR1 is MNHEY and CDR2 is SMNVEV (reference sequence). The CDR3 loop is CASSLIVGNIQYF. CDR3 coding DNA: TGTGCCAGCAGTTTAATAGTGGGAAACATTCAGTACTTC.

For the CDR3, the DNA is TGTGCCATCAGTGTTGGCGAGGAAAGCAATCAGCCCCAGCATTTT. The encoded protein is CAISVGEESNQPQHF. This chain uses TRBV10-3 with TRBJ1-5; no clear D. The CDR3 consists of 15 residues. Trimming shortened V by 4 bases and J by 1 base, and 11 bases separated the two germline ends. Per the germline V gene, CDR1 is ENHRY and CDR2 is SYGVKD.

This chain uses TRBV6-5 with TRBJ1-1, with unresolved D. V was clipped by 1 base and J by 8 bases, with 5 bases between them. The CDR3 runs to 11 residues. CDR1 MNHEY and CDR2 SVGAGI come from the germline V gene. The CDR3, as DNA: TGTGCCAGCAGTTACTACGGGGAAGCTTTCTTT. Translating it yields CASSYYGEAFF.

This clone was observed a few times. The chain carries TRBV25-1 and TRBJ1-2, with D possibly matching TRBD1 (5 bases). Between the trimmed V and J ends, which lost 5 bases and 4 bases, there was a span of 20 bases. The CDR3 extends over 16 amino acids. CDR1 is MGHDK, CDR2 SYGVNS, per germline. The CDR3 DNA is TGTGCCAGCAGTAAAGAGGGCGGGGCTCAGGGCTATGGCTACACCTTC. Its protein product is CASSKEGGAQGYGYTF.

The chain is built from TRBV5-4 and TRBJ2-1; 9 nucleotides line up with TRBD2. CDR3 length: 15 residues. V lost 3 bases and J lost 7; bases outside the gene matches: 8. Germline V gene lookup returns CDR1 SGHNT and CDR2 YYREEE (reference sequence). DNA for the CDR3: TGTGCCAGCAGCTCCGGGACTAGCATCGGTAATGAGCAGTTCTTC. It specifies CASSSGTSIGNEQFF.

The rearrangement joins TRBV27 to TRBJ1-4, with 8 bases that match TRBD1. The CDR3 contains 16 residues. The junction had 10 bases not matched to a gene; V was cut back by 5 bases and J by 5 bases. Germline CDR1 is MNHEY and CDR2 is SMNVEV (reference sequence). CDR3 in DNA: TGTGCCAGCAGTCCCGATCGGGCAGGGGGCAATGAAAAACTGTTTTTT. Translation: CASSPDRAGGNEKLFF.

This chain joins TRBV11-2 and TRBJ1-6; D not certain. CDR1 is SGHAT, CDR2 FQNNGV, per germline. This CDR3 has 15 residues. V dropped 2 bases and J dropped 4 bases, with 9 bases sitting between them. CDR3 nucleotides: TGTGCCAGCAGCTTAACCGGGAATTATAATTCACCCCTCCACTTT. Translation: CASSLTGNYNSPLHF.

V gene TRBV6-5 combines with J gene TRBJ1-5, with D perhaps TRBD1 (5 bases). Germline V CDR1 and CDR2: MNHEY, SVGAGI. Deletions cut 4 bases from V and 5 bases from J, with 15 bases between. CDR3 size: 15 residues. The CDR3 region has the DNA TGTGCCAGCAGTTCGTTCTGGGGCAGCTATCAGCCCCAGCATTTT. Its protein is CASSSFWGSYQPQHF.

In DNA, the CDR3 is TGTGCCAGCAGGGGACTCTACAATGAGCAGTTCTTC. Amino acids: CASRGLYNEQFF. V usage is TRBV7-2 and J usage is TRBJ2-1; a weak D match, TRBD2 (6 bases). This CDR3 has 12 amino acids. Trimming removed 6 bases from V and 3 bases from J, with 6 bases in between. Per germline, CDR1 SGHTA and CDR2 FQGNSA. Together with reference TRBV7-2 and TRBJ2-1, the CDR3 gives the full variable domain: GAGVSQSPSNKVTEKGKDVELRCDPISGHTALYWYRQSLGQGLEFLIYFQGNSAPDKSGLPSDRFSAERTGGSVSTLTIQRTQQEDSAVYLCASRGLYNEQFFGPGTRLTVL.

This chain joins TRBV27 and TRBJ2-7, with D perhaps TRBD2 (6 bases). Germline V gene data show CDR1 as MNHEY and CDR2 as SMNVEV (reference sequence). V dropped 6 bases and J dropped 0 bases, with 9 bases sitting between them. The CDR3 is 13 amino acids. CDR3 residues: CASSLAASYEQYF. The CDR3 DNA reads as TGTGCCAGCAGCTTAGCGGCCTCCTACGAGCAGTACTTC.

The V and J genes are TRBV7-8 and TRBJ2-5; 8 bases match TRBD2. Germline CDR1 and CDR2: SGHVS and FQNEAQ. V dropped 8 bases and J dropped 2; count of bases not matched to a gene: 4. This CDR3 is built from 13 residues. The CDR3 nucleotides read TGTGCCAGCTCGGGGGGGAGACAAGAGACCCAGTACTTC. The encoded protein is CASSGGRQETQYF. Full variable domain (remainder filled in from reference TRBV7-8 and TRBJ2-5): GAGVSQSPRYKVAKRGQDVALRCDPISGHVSLFWYQQALGQGPEFLTYFQNEAQLDKSGLPSDRFFAERPEGSVSTLKIQRTQQEDSAVYLCASSGGRQETQYFGPGTRLLVL.

This chain links TRBV7-8 with TRBJ1-2, with D hard to call. The CDR3 runs 13 residues. V was pared by 2 bases and J by 5 bases, with 9 bases between. Per the germline V gene, CDR1 is SGHVS and CDR2 is FQNEAQ. CDR3 nucleotides: TGTGCCAGCAGCTTAACCCATTTATATGGCTACACCTTC. This gives the protein CASSLTHLYGYTF. Drawing the rest from reference TRBV7-8 and TRBJ1-2, the complete variable domain is GAGVSQSPRYKVAKRGQDVALRCDPISGHVSLFWYQQALGQGPEFLTYFQNEAQLDKSGLPSDRFFAERPEGSVSTLKIQRTQQEDSAVYLCASSLTHLYGYTFGSGTRLTVV.

This rearrangement joins TRBV28 to TRBJ2-7; no clear D gene. V lost 8 bases to trimming and J lost 1 base, with 15 bases between them. Germline lookup yields CDR1 MDHEN and CDR2 SYDVKM. The CDR3 covers 14 residues. The CDR3 here is CASSTSDRSYEQYF. The CDR3 region has the DNA TGTGCCAGCTCAACTTCAGATCGGTCCTACGAGCAGTACTTC.

The chain links TRBV11-2 to TRBJ1-4; a weak D match, TRBD1 (5 bases). The CDR3 sequence is 14 residues long. Germline CDR1 and CDR2: SGHAT and FQNNGV. Trimming took off 5 bases at V and 7 bases at J, with 14 bases between the two ends. CDR3 bases: TGTGCCAGCAGCGGGGGGGTCGAGAGTGAAAAACTGTTTTTT. Amino acids: CASSGGVESEKLFF.

The genes are TRBV9 and TRBJ2-7; D call uncertain. The CDR3 covers 12 residues. The V end was cut by 3 bases, the J end by 0 bases, with 4 bases between. CDR1 SGDLS and CDR2 YYNGEE come from the germline V gene. The CDR3, as DNA: TGTGCCAGCAGCGGCCTCTCCTACGAGCAGTACTTC. Translated: CASSGLSYEQYF.

The chain joins TRBV4-3 to TRBJ2-3; no clear D. Germline V lookup: CDR1 LGHNA, CDR2 YSLEER. This CDR3 spans 14 amino acids. Trimming pared 0 bases from V and 0 bases from J, leaving 4 bases between. The CDR3 DNA sequence: TGCGCCAGCAGCCAAGAACGTAGCACAGATACGCAGTATTTT. It yields the protein CASSQERSTDTQYF.

The chain is built from TRBV6-1 and TRBJ2-5, with D tentatively TRBD1 (5 bases). Germline assignment: CDR1 MNHNS and CDR2 SASEGT. Between the trimmed V and J ends, which lost 2 bases and 5 bases, there was a span of 12 bases. The CDR3 runs to 14 residues. The CDR3 sequence: CASSEWTPWETQYF. For the CDR3, the DNA is TGTGCCAGCAGTGAATGGACACCATGGGAGACCCAGTACTTC.

This clone was counted between two and nine times. The J gene is TRBJ1-6, the V gene TRBV15; tentatively, D is TRBD1 (5 bases). V gave up 11 bases and J gave up 8 bases, with 16 bases separating them. Germline CDR1 is LNHNV and CDR2 is YYDKDF (reference sequence). This CDR3 spans 13 amino acids. The CDR3 loop reads CASRAGNDSPLHF. The DNA for the CDR3 is TGTGCCTCCCGTGCAGGGAACGATTCACCCCTCCACTTT.

This clone counts as medium-sized. V and J are TRBV19 and TRBJ2-6, with D possibly being TRBD1 (5 bases). The CDR3 is made up of 16 amino acids. With 4 bases removed from V and 3 bases from J, the gap between germline ends came to 13 bases. CDR1 LNHDA and CDR2 SQIVND come from the germline V gene (reference sequence). As DNA, the CDR3 is TGTGCCAGTAGTACGTCCAGGGTTCTTGGGGCCAACGTCCTGACTTTC. Protein product: CASSTSRVLGANVLTF.

CDR3 nucleotide sequence: TGTGCCAGCAGTTTGGACAGGGGGAATCAGCCCCAGCATTTT. It specifies CASSLDRGNQPQHF. V usage is TRBV6-2 or TRBV6-3 and J usage is TRBJ1-5, with TRBD1 matching 10 bases. There are 14 residues in the CDR3. CDR1 is MNHEY and CDR2 is SVGEGT in the germline V gene. J gave up 4 bases and V 4 bases, and 1 base lay outside the gene matches.

This clone was seen ten or more times. The chain couples TRBV4-3 to TRBJ2-5; 7 bases are a match to TRBD2. Looked up from germline, CDR1 is LGHNA and CDR2 is YSLEER. The CDR3 is made up of 17 amino acids. The V gene end was trimmed by 1 base and the J gene end by 7 bases; junction bases not matched to a gene: 15. The CDR3 DNA sequence: TGCGCCAGCAGCCAAGGTTCATATCCTAGCGGCCCCGGGACCCAGTACTTC. Amino acids: CASSQGSYPSGPGTQYF.

The V and J genes are TRBV11-2 and TRBJ2-1; D not certain. From germline, CDR1 is SGHAT and CDR2 FQNNGV. V lost 5 bases, J lost 5 bases, and 19 bases lay in between. CDR3 size: 16 residues. The CDR3: CASSPLWSRADNEQFF. DNA for the CDR3: TGTGCCAGCAGCCCCCTCTGGAGCCGGGCCGACAATGAGCAGTTCTTC.

This rearrangement joins TRBV7-6 to TRBJ2-5; perhaps TRBD1 as D (6 bases). This CDR3 comprises 14 residues. Germline lookup yields CDR1 SGHVS and CDR2 FNYEAQ. The ends were cut back, 5 bases at V and 2 bases at J, with 12 bases in the middle. In DNA form, the CDR3 reads TGTGCCAGCAGCCCCCAGGGGACACAAGAGACCCAGTACTTC. Protein: CASSPQGTQETQYF. Using reference TRBV7-6 and TRBJ2-5 for the parts outside the CDR3, the full variable domain is GAGVSQSPRYKVTKRGQDVALRCDPISGHVSLYWYRQALGQGPEFLTYFNYEAQQDKSGLPNDRFSAERPEGSISTLTIQRTEQRDSAMYRCASSPQGTQETQYFGPGTRLLVL.

V is TRBV10-3 and J is TRBJ1-5; D ambiguous. The CDR3 consists of 14 residues. CDR1 ENHRY and CDR2 SYGVKD come from the germline V gene. V was trimmed by 6 bases and J by 1 base, leaving 10 bases between them. The DNA of the CDR3 is TGTGCCATCAGACCGGGAGACAGCAATCAGCCCCAGCATTTT. Residues: CAIRPGDSNQPQHF.

The chain carries TRBV29-1 and TRBJ1-1; no clear D. There are 13 residues in the CDR3. In germline, CDR1 is SQVTM, CDR2 ANQGSEA. V was trimmed by 1 base and J by 0 bases, leaving 6 bases between them. This CDR3 reads CSVEGTVNTEAFF. CDR3 nucleotide sequence: TGCAGCGTTGAAGGGACGGTGAACACTGAAGCTTTCTTT.